The clone carrying this T cell receptor beta chain was detected many times. The sample is drawn from a study of T-cell reconstitution after alpha-beta-depleted transplantation in children. The CDR3 is made up of 17 amino acids. The junction had 10 bases not matched to a gene; V was cut back by 1 base and J by 4 bases. In germline, CDR1 is KGHSH, CDR2 LQKENI. Unique molecular identifiers were used in preparing the TCRbeta library. TCRdb reanalysed the PCR reads using MiXCR and keeps one entry per CDR3 protein. The sample carries about 540,000 distinct CDR3 sequences, about 16% recorded once. This TCR came from a human donor who donated a stem cell graft to a child with acute lymphoblastic leukemia. The genes are TRBV18 and TRBJ2-1; 7 nucleotides align to TRBD1. The source material was PBMCs from the stem cell graft donor, sampled from the stem cell graft. The CDR3 DNA is TGTGCCAGCTCACCACTTAATCCGGGACAGTCTTACAATGAGCAGTTCTTC. It specifies CASSPLNPGQSYNEQFF.